The rows below give T cell receptor beta chains drawn from one sample of a study of PD-L1 blockade in urothelial cancer. Method: immunoSEQ multiplex PCR; TCRdb's copy keeps in-frame clones and lacks some. The sample has 50,000 to 65,000 clones; approximately 80% are singletons. Sequenced here: PBMCs, sampled around atezolizumab (anti-PD-L1) treatment. The receptors come from a man between 65 and 85 years old with urothelial cancer. Both conserved end residues are part of each CDR3. The D gene is left open where the match is weak. Clone sizes are given selectively: once, few, many, or a class where the clone is expanded.

v_gene: TRBV7-2
d_gene: TRBD2
j_gene: TRBJ2-7
abundance: NA
CDR3nt: TGTGCCAGCAGCCCCACAGCTAGCGGGGCCCTCGAGCAGTACTTC
CDR3aa: CASSPTASGALEQYF

v_gene: TRBV4-1
d_gene: TRBD2
j_gene: TRBJ2-7
abundance: NA
CDR3nt: TGCGCCAGCAGCCAAGAGCGCGGGGCTAGCGGGAGAGCCTACGAGCAGTACTTC
CDR3aa: CASSQERGASGRAYEQYF

v_gene: TRBV7-6
d_gene: NA
j_gene: TRBJ1-2
abundance: once
CDR3nt: TGTGCCAGCAGCTTAGCGGCCGATAAAGATTTCTATGGCTACACCTTC
CDR3aa: CASSLAADKDFYGYTF

v_gene: TRBV13
d_gene: NA
j_gene: TRBJ1-1
abundance: NA
CDR3nt: TGTGCCAGCAGCCCCCTAGGGGGTAGGGGATCAAGGACTGAAGCTTTCTTT
CDR3aa: CASSPLGGRGSRTEAFF

v_gene: TRBV6-5
d_gene: NA
j_gene: TRBJ1-2
abundance: medium-sized
CDR3nt: TGTGCCAGCAGTTACGGGACACAGTGGATCTTC
CDR3aa: CASSYGTQWIF

v_gene: TRBV4-2
d_gene: NA
j_gene: TRBJ1-2
abundance: NA
CDR3nt: TGTGCCAGCAGCCAAGATTGGGGGGGCGTCTATGGCTACACCTTC
CDR3aa: CASSQDWGGVYGYTF

v_gene: TRBV6-5
d_gene: NA
j_gene: TRBJ1-5
abundance: NA
CDR3nt: TGTGCCAGCAGTTACACAGGGAACCAGCCCCAGCATTTT
CDR3aa: CASSYTGNQPQHF

v_gene: TRBV30
d_gene: NA
j_gene: TRBJ1-1
abundance: NA
CDR3nt: TGTGCCTGGAGTGTAGGGGGGAACACTGAAGCTTTCTTT
CDR3aa: CAWSVGGNTEAFF

v_gene: TRBV11-2
d_gene: TRBD2
j_gene: TRBJ2-1
abundance: NA
CDR3nt: TGTGCCAGCAGCCCCCGACTAGCGGGAGAATCATCTGAGCAGTTCTTC
CDR3aa: CASSPRLAGESSEQFF

v_gene: TRBV13
d_gene: NA
j_gene: TRBJ2-1
abundance: NA
CDR3nt: TGTGCCAGCAGCGGTCCCGGGGCGGGAAATGAGCAGTTCTTC
CDR3aa: CASSGPGAGNEQFF

v_gene: TRBV2
d_gene: NA
j_gene: TRBJ1-2
abundance: NA
CDR3nt: TGTGCCAGCAGTGATCGCACCGGGACACTTTATGGCTACACCTTC
CDR3aa: CASSDRTGTLYGYTF

v_gene: TRBV18
d_gene: TRBD1
j_gene: TRBJ1-5
abundance: NA
CDR3nt: TGTGCCAGCTCACGTGACAGGGATCAGCCCCAGCATTTT
CDR3aa: CASSRDRDQPQHF

v_gene: TRBV27
d_gene: TRBD2
j_gene: TRBJ2-1
abundance: NA
CDR3nt: TGTGCCAGCAGACTAGCGGGAGGAAGTGAGCAGTTCTTC
CDR3aa: CASRLAGGSEQFF

v_gene: TRBV30
d_gene: NA
j_gene: TRBJ2-3
abundance: NA
CDR3nt: TGTGCCTGGACCCGGGACAACCCCACAGATACGCAGTATTTT
CDR3aa: CAWTRDNPTDTQYF

v_gene: TRBV19
d_gene: NA
j_gene: TRBJ1-5
abundance: NA
CDR3nt: TGTGCCAGTAGTGACCCGCGGGGGGCCCGTGCTAGCAATCAGCCCCAGCATTTT
CDR3aa: CASSDPRGARASNQPQHF

v_gene: TRBV5-1
d_gene: TRBD1
j_gene: TRBJ1-2
abundance: NA
CDR3nt: TGCGCCAGCAGCTCCTTAACAGGGGGCGGTGGCTACACCTTC
CDR3aa: CASSSLTGGGGYTF